The clone carrying this T cell receptor beta chain was found a few times. Its antigen is undetermined. There were likely unrecorded immune exposures, though donors were nominally healthy when sampled. These data are taken from a study of cytomegalovirus exposure and HLA in healthy donors. Whole-study results and caveats: Accurate prediction of most subjects' HLA-A and HLA-B alleles from TCR beta sequences was reported.

CDR1 MNHEY and CDR2 SVGAGI come from the germline V gene. V dropped 6 bases and J dropped 4; count of bases not matched to a gene: 4. This CDR3 has 13 residues. In the PCR, 60 Vbeta and 13 Jbeta primers were used. Only in-frame clones appear in the TCRdb table, and some are missing; sequencing was by immunoSEQ multiplex PCR. Of some 150,000 clones listed, roughly 79% are singletons. The chain combines TRBV6-5 with TRBJ2-7, with 9 bases fitting TRBD1. The sequence was collected from a woman aged 40 to 50 in good health and CMV-seropositive. The specimen was PBMCs. CDR3 sequence (DNA): TGTGCCAGCAGGAGGACAGGGGAGTACGAGCAGTACTTC. Amino acids: CASRRTGEYEQYF.